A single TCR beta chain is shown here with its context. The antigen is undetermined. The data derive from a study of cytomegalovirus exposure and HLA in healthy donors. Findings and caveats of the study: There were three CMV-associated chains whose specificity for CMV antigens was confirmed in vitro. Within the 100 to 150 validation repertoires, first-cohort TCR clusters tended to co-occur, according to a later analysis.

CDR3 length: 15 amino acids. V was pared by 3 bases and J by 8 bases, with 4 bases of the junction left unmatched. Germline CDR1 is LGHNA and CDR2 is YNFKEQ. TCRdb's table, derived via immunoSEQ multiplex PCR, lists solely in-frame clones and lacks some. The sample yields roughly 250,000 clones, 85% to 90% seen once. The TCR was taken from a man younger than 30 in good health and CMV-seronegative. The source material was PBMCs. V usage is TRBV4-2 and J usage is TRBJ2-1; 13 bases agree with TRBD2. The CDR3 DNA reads TGTGCCAGCAGCCACACTAGCGGGAGGGTTGATGAGCAGTTCTTC. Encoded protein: CASSHTSGRVDEQFF.